Listed below are T cell receptor beta chains from one sample, sequenced in a study of glioma-infiltrating T cells. TCRdb passed the multiplex PCR reads through MiXCR, listing each CDR3 protein once. This table holds 85,000 to 110,000 distinct CDR3 sequences, around 30% found once. Specimen: glioma tissue, nonneoplastic brain tissue, or PBMCs (not recorded which). Receptors originate from a human donor with low-grade glioma or glioblastoma, undergoing nonglioma brain surgery, or in good health (not recorded which). Both conserved end residues are part of each CDR3. A D gene is named only where the DNA matches it firmly. Only some rows state a clone size, as once, few, many or a class for expanded clones.

V,length,D,size,J,CDR3,DNA
TRBV6-2/TRBV6-3,19,TRBD2,many,TRBJ2-5,CASSYKKLAGDPIQETQYF,TGTGCCAGCAGTTACAAAAAACTAGCGGGGGATCCCATTCAAGAGACCCAGTACTTC
TRBV20-1,14,NA,many,TRBJ2-3,CSARMGHGRVAQYF,TGCAGTGCTAGAATGGGTCATGGGCGGGTGGCGCAGTATTTT
TRBV18,14,NA,many,TRBJ1-1,CASSQGRANTEAFF,TGTGCCAGCTCCCAAGGACGAGCGAACACTGAAGCTTTCTTT
TRBV11-2,20,NA,few,TRBJ1-3,CASSLDVKGSNPNSGNTIYF,TGTGCCAGCAGCTTAGATGTTAAGGGGTCCAACCCAAACTCTGGAAACACCATATATTTT
TRBV6-5,14,NA,NA,TRBJ2-3,CASSSATTTDTQYF,TGTGCCAGCAGTTCCGCGACCACCACAGATACGCAGTATTTT
TRBV7-3,16,NA,NA,TRBJ2-1,CASSLTAGGSYNEQFF,TGTGCCAGCAGCTTAACAGCCGGGGGTTCCTACAATGAGCAGTTCTTC
TRBV27,12,NA,many,TRBJ2-5,CASSLKGETQYF,TGTGCCAGCAGTTTAAAGGGGGAGACCCAGTACTTC
TRBV10-2,14,TRBD1,many,TRBJ2-3,CASRVDRGTDTQYF,TGCGCCAGCAGGGTGGACAGGGGCACAGATACGCAGTATTTT
TRBV6-1,14,NA,many,TRBJ1-5,CASSPHAGNQPQHF,TGTGCCAGCAGCCCGCACGCAGGTAATCAGCCCCAGCATTTT
TRBV7-2,16,TRBD2,many,TRBJ2-3,CASSPVAGGRVDTQYF,TGTGCCAGCAGCCCAGTAGCGGGGGGGCGGGTAGATACGCAGTATTTT
TRBV2,14,NA,NA,TRBJ1-5,CASAQDGRDQPQHF,TGTGCCAGCGCCCAGGACGGAAGGGATCAGCCCCAGCATTTT
TRBV5-1,16,NA,NA,TRBJ1-3,CASSPSVPGDGNTIYF,TGCGCCAGCAGCCCGTCGGTTCCAGGGGATGGAAACACCATATATTTT
TRBV7-9,13,NA,many,TRBJ2-7,CASSPTGLRGQYF,TGTGCCAGCAGCCCGACAGGCCTCAGGGGGCAGTACTTC
TRBV20-1,12,NA,NA,TRBJ2-7,CSARYRSHEQYF,TGCAGTGCTAGGTACAGGTCCCACGAGCAGTACTTC
TRBV28,17,TRBD2,NA,TRBJ2-5,CASSFSSSGGAGETQYF,TGTGCCAGCAGTTTCAGCAGTAGCGGGGGGGCCGGTGAGACCCAGTACTTC
TRBV20-1,15,NA,few,TRBJ1-1,CSAPSVSTGNAEAFF,TGCAGTGCTCCTAGCGTTTCTACAGGGAACGCTGAAGCTTTCTTT
TRBV20-1,14,NA,NA,TRBJ2-3,CSARDSVGDDMQYF,TGCAGTGCTAGAGATAGCGTGGGGGACGATATGCAGTATTTT
TRBV28,15,NA,many,TRBJ1-5,CASTPRGYSNQPQHF,TGTGCCAGCACCCCAAGGGGTTATAGCAATCAGCCCCAGCATTTT
TRBV28,16,NA,NA,TRBJ2-3,CASSRAQGGYGDTQYF,TGTGCCAGCAGCCGGGCCCAGGGGGGCTACGGAGATACGCAGTATTTT
TRBV7-6,15,TRBD2,many,TRBJ2-1,CASSLSGGPYNEQFF,TGTGCCAGCAGCCTTAGCGGGGGACCCTACAATGAGCAGTTCTTC
TRBV28,13,NA,NA,TRBJ1-2,CASSRTSPNGHTF,TGTGCCAGCAGCCGGACCTCCCCCAATGGCCACACCTTC
TRBV5-1,15,TRBD2,NA,TRBJ2-1,CASRGGLVVYNEQFF,TGCGCCAGCAGGGGCGGACTAGTCGTCTACAATGAGCAGTTCTTC
TRBV7-9,14,TRBD1,many,TRBJ1-5,CASSRGQGNQPQHF,TGTGCCAGCAGCAGAGGACAGGGTAATCAGCCCCAGCATTTT
TRBV12-3/TRBV12-4,15,NA,NA,TRBJ1-2,CASRDSGTANYGYTF,TGTGCCAGCAGAGACTCCGGGACGGCTAACTATGGCTACACCTTC
TRBV5-5,13,NA,NA,TRBJ2-7,CASSLTLPYEQYF,TGTGCCAGCAGCTTGACACTTCCCTACGAGCAGTACTTC
TRBV29-1,24,TRBD2,NA,TRBJ2-1,CSVTPSGHPSERGPLKSSYNEQFF,TGCAGCGTTACACCGTCGGGACACCCATCGGAGCGGGGGCCCCTTAAGAGCTCCTACAATGAGCAGTTCTTC
TRBV27,14,NA,many,TRBJ2-1,CASSLFQARNEQFF,TGTGCCAGCAGTTTATTCCAGGCTCGCAATGAGCAGTTCTTC
TRBV4-1,15,NA,NA,TRBJ2-1,CASRRDRSGGDEQFF,TGCGCCAGCCGCCGAGATCGTTCTGGGGGAGATGAGCAGTTCTTC
TRBV6-7,17,TRBD1,NA,TRBJ2-3,CASSYAAGTGSTDTQYF,TGTGCCAGCAGTTACGCCGCCGGGACAGGGAGCACAGATACGCAGTATTTT
TRBV5-1,14,TRBD2,NA,TRBJ2-1,CASSLTSGRHEQFF,TGCGCCAGCAGCCTGACTAGCGGCCGCCATGAGCAGTTCTTC
TRBV18,15,NA,NA,TRBJ2-7,CASSPGSTEVYEQYF,TGTGCCAGCTCACCAGGGTCCACCGAAGTCTACGAGCAGTACTTC
TRBV4-1,15,NA,NA,TRBJ1-2,CASSQRLDSNYGYTF,TGCGCCAGCAGCCAACGGTTGGATTCTAACTATGGCTACACCTTC
TRBV7-6,13,NA,many,TRBJ2-2,CALGTVNTGELFF,TGTGCCCTCGGGACGGTTAACACCGGGGAGCTGTTTTTT
TRBV20-1,13,NA,many,TRBJ1-5,CSASDSPNQPQHF,TGCAGTGCTTCCGACAGCCCAAATCAGCCCCAGCATTTT
TRBV9,15,NA,NA,TRBJ1-2,CASTPAGDIIYGYTF,TGTGCCAGCACCCCTGCAGGTGATATAATCTATGGCTACACCTTC
TRBV28,13,NA,many,TRBJ1-2,CASSFRGIRGYTF,TGTGCCAGCAGTTTTAGGGGGATTCGCGGCTACACCTTC
TRBV5-1,14,NA,few,TRBJ2-7,CASSLLGGTYEQYF,TGCGCCAGCAGCTTGTTGGGCGGGACCTACGAGCAGTACTTC
TRBV7-2,13,NA,many,TRBJ2-5,CASSLVGLETQYF,TGTGCCAGCAGCTTAGTCGGCTTGGAGACCCAGTACTTC
TRBV3-1,16,NA,NA,TRBJ2-1,CASSQGRRSSFNEQFF,TGTGCCAGCAGCCAAGGACGGCGGAGCTCCTTCAATGAGCAGTTCTTC
TRBV19,13,TRBD2,many,TRBJ2-5,CATSGTPDGTQYF,TGTGCCACCAGCGGGACCCCCGACGGGACCCAGTACTTC
TRBV27,14,NA,once,TRBJ2-1,CASSLSADSYEQFF,TGTGCCAGCAGTTTAAGTGCCGACTCCTATGAGCAGTTCTTC
TRBV3-1,12,NA,NA,TRBJ2-7,CASSPIQGEQYF,TGTGCCAGCAGCCCCATTCAAGGCGAGCAGTACTTC
TRBV5-1,15,TRBD2,NA,TRBJ2-1,CASSSQRGGYNEQFF,TGCGCCAGCAGCTCCCAGCGGGGGGGTTACAATGAGCAGTTCTTC
TRBV4-2,16,NA,many,TRBJ1-1,CASSHPARGMNTEAFF,TGTGCCAGCAGCCACCCTGCCAGGGGCATGAACACTGAAGCTTTCTTT
TRBV7-2,14,NA,NA,TRBJ2-1,CASSFFATVREQFF,TGTGCCAGCAGCTTCTTTGCGACGGTGAGAGAGCAGTTCTTC
TRBV20-1,14,NA,few,TRBJ1-3,CSAIPPVSGNTIYF,TGCAGTGCTATTCCTCCGGTTTCCGGAAACACCATATATTTT
TRBV6-1,15,TRBD2,many,TRBJ2-5,CASSATRGGQETQYF,TGTGCCAGCAGTGCCACGCGGGGGGGCCAAGAGACCCAGTACTTC
TRBV6-1,16,NA,few,TRBJ2-3,CASSGQGTRLTDTQYF,TGTGCCAGCAGTGGTCAGGGGACGCGACTTACAGATACGCAGTATTTT
TRBV6-1,12,NA,many,TRBJ2-5,CASRRAQETQYF,TGTGCCAGCAGGAGGGCGCAAGAGACCCAGTACTTC
TRBV20-1,17,NA,NA,TRBJ1-1,CGARGSKRGGPNTEAFF,TGCGGTGCTAGAGGCTCAAAAAGGGGGGGCCCGAACACTGAAGCTTTCTTT
TRBV28,13,NA,many,TRBJ2-4,CASSPDGRNIQYF,TGTGCCAGCAGCCCGGATGGAAGAAACATTCAGTACTTC
TRBV6-2/TRBV6-3,14,TRBD1,NA,TRBJ1-2,CASIPRTGGYDYTF,TGTGCCAGCATCCCTCGGACAGGGGGTTATGACTACACCTTC
TRBV12-3/TRBV12-4,14,NA,NA,TRBJ1-3,CASSFGSTGYTIYF,TGTGCCAGCAGTTTTGGATCAACCGGCTACACCATATATTTT
TRBV3-1,15,TRBD1,NA,TRBJ2-3,CASRTLGGDRDTQYF,TGTGCCAGCCGAACCTTGGGCGGGGACAGGGATACGCAGTATTTT
TRBV18,13,NA,NA,TRBJ2-1,CASSYQRHHKQFF,TGTGCCAGCTCCTACCAACGCCATCATAAGCAGTTCTTC
TRBV11-2,14,NA,NA,TRBJ1-2,CASSLSGGAYGYTF,TGTGCCAGCAGCTTATCGGGGGGCGCCTATGGCTACACCTTC
TRBV7-9,14,TRBD1,many,TRBJ1-4,CASGLTGGGEKLFF,TGTGCCAGCGGATTAACAGGGGGAGGTGAAAAACTGTTTTTT
TRBV2,15,NA,many,TRBJ1-5,CASRTGADFNQPQHF,TGTGCCAGCAGGACGGGGGCGGATTTTAATCAGCCCCAGCATTTT
TRBV27,14,NA,NA,TRBJ1-5,CAISLSCRGQPQHF,TGTGCCATCAGTTTATCTTGTCGAGGTCAGCCCCAGCATTTT